Below are 20 T cell receptor beta chains sequenced from a single sample in a study of blood T cell repertoires in COVID-19. Some clones are missing from TCRdb's copy, which holds only in-frame ones; the method was immunoSEQ multiplex PCR. The table includes 200,000 to 300,000 clones, around 89% detected once. The specimen sequenced was peripheral blood. These receptors were taken from a man aged 55 to 69 who had recovered from COVID-19.

V usage is TRBV9 and J usage is TRBJ1-1; 9 bases fit TRBD1. The CDR3 loop spans 15 amino acids. The V gene's germline CDR1 is SGDLS and CDR2 YYNGEE. The trim removed 3 bases at V and 4 bases at J, leaving 7 bases unmatched. CDR3 residues: CASSAVTGGGTEAFF. DNA for the CDR3: TGTGCCAGCAGCGCAGTCACAGGGGGCGGCACTGAAGCTTTCTTT.

The J gene is TRBJ1-2, the V gene TRBV7-2, with 7 nucleotides matching TRBD1. Germline CDR1 is SGHTA and CDR2 is FQGNSA. The length of the CDR3 is 13 residues. The V gene end was trimmed by 3 bases and the J gene end by 8 bases; junction bases not matched to a gene: 6. CDR3: CASSFDRAGGYTF. DNA for the CDR3: TGTGCCAGCAGCTTTGACAGGGCAGGAGGCTACACCTTC.

The CDR3 bases are TGTGCCAGCAGGGGACAGACCTATGGCTACACCTTC. Translating gives CASRGQTYGYTF. The V gene is TRBV11-1, the J gene TRBJ1-2, with 7 bases matching TRBD1. The CDR3 totals 12 residues. The junction had 2 bases not matched to a gene; V was cut back by 6 bases and J by 4 bases. Germline assignment: CDR1 SGHAT and CDR2 FQDESV (reference sequence).

This chain connects TRBV7-2 to TRBJ1-6; D is perhaps TRBD1 (6 bases). The CDR3 length is 17 residues. Germline V gene sequence: CDR1 SGHTA, CDR2 FQGNSA. V was pared by 6 bases and J by 6 bases, with 21 bases between. The CDR3 is CASSPWGPQGINSPLHF. CDR3 DNA sequence: TGTGCCAGCAGTCCATGGGGCCCGCAGGGGATTAATTCACCCCTCCACTTT.

The CDR3 DNA reads TGTGCCAGCAGCGCTCGACAGAGCTCTGGAAACACCATATATTTT. Translating gives CASSARQSSGNTIYF. The J gene is TRBJ1-3, the V gene TRBV9, with a possible D match to TRBD1 (5 bases). The CDR3 loop spans 15 amino acids. V lost 3 bases and J 0 bases, leaving 10 bases between the germline ends. Germline CDR1 is SGDLS and CDR2 is YYNGEE.

The chain recombines TRBV3-1 (or the pseudogene TRBV3-2) with TRBJ1-5, with 8 nucleotides matching TRBD1. The CDR3 contains 15 residues. Germline lookup yields CDR1 LGHDT and CDR2 YNNKEL (reference sequence). The V segment lost 4 bases and the J segment 3 bases; nucleotides outside the gene matches: 5. For the CDR3, the DNA is TGTGCCAGCAGCCCCGGGACAGGTCCCAATCAGCCCCAGCATTTT. This gives the protein CASSPGTGPNQPQHF.

This chain joins TRBV5-4 and TRBJ1-1; D is possibly TRBD1 (5 bases). The length of the CDR3 is 15 residues. Germline V gives CDR1 SGHNT, CDR2 YYREEE (reference sequence). V lost 2 bases, J lost 1 base, and 12 bases lay in between. CDR3 nucleotide sequence: TGTGCCAGCAGCTTAATAGGAACAGGGAACACTGAAGCTTTCTTT. Amino acids: CASSLIGTGNTEAFF. Together with reference TRBV5-4 and TRBJ1-1, the CDR3 gives the full variable domain: ETGVTQSPTHLIKTRGQQVTLRCSSQSGHNTVSWYQQALGQGPQFIFQYYREEENGRGNFPPRFSGLQFPNYSSELNVNALELDDSALYLCASSLIGTGNTEAFFGQGTRLTVV.

The J gene is TRBJ1-4, the V gene TRBV6-5; D ambiguous. The germline V and J ends were trimmed by 0 bases and 8 bases, with 13 bases remaining between them. This CDR3 has 15 residues. Germline V gives CDR1 MNHEY, CDR2 SVGAGI. The CDR3 loop reads CASSYSLSREEKLFF. The CDR3 DNA reads as TGTGCCAGCAGTTACTCGCTTAGTAGAGAGGAAAAACTGTTTTTT.

This sequence joins TRBV7-6 and TRBJ2-2, with D uncertain. Trimming cost V 1 base and J 4 bases, with 7 bases left between them. The CDR3 extends over 14 amino acids. Germline V CDR1 and CDR2: SGHVS, FNYEAQ. CDR3 in amino acids: CASSLVSGTGELFF. In DNA, the CDR3 is TGTGCCAGCAGCTTAGTATCAGGCACCGGGGAGCTGTTTTTT.

This chain uses TRBV9 with TRBJ1-1, with 7 nucleotides matching TRBD1. The CDR3 spans 15 residues. Germline V gives CDR1 SGDLS, CDR2 YYNGEE. Trimming at V came to 2 bases and at J to 0 bases, leaving 4 bases not matched to a gene. The CDR3 here is CASSVTGVMNTEAFF. CDR3 nucleotides: TGTGCCAGCAGCGTCACAGGGGTTATGAACACTGAAGCTTTCTTT. Using reference TRBV9 and TRBJ1-1 for the parts outside the CDR3, the full variable domain is DSGVTQTPKHLITATGQRVTLRCSPRSGDLSVYWYQQSLDQGLQFLIQYYNGEERAKGNILERFSAQQFPDLHSELNLSSLELGDSALYFCASSVTGVMNTEAFFGQGTRLTVV.

The chain has TRBV10-2 and TRBJ2-1; TRBD2 agrees at 9 bases. Trimming at V came to 4 bases and at J to 3 bases, leaving 7 bases not matched to a gene. Germline values: CDR1 WSHSY, CDR2 SAAADI. This CDR3 has 16 residues. This CDR3 reads CASSVSRTSDYNEQFF. In nucleotides, the CDR3 is TGCGCCAGCAGTGTAAGCCGGACTAGCGACTACAATGAGCAGTTCTTC.

This chain uses TRBV7-6 with TRBJ1-1, with D maybe TRBD1 (5 bases). V lost 4 bases, J lost 3 bases, and 15 bases lay in between. This CDR3 is built from 15 residues. Germline CDR1 and CDR2: SGHVS and FNYEAQ. The CDR3 sequence is CASSSRAGGDTEAFF. CDR3 bases: TGTGCCAGCAGCTCTAGGGCGGGGGGTGACACTGAAGCTTTCTTT. Supplemented by reference TRBV7-6 and TRBJ1-1, the full variable domain reads GAGVSQSPRYKVTKRGQDVALRCDPISGHVSLYWYRQALGQGPEFLTYFNYEAQQDKSGLPNDRFSAERPEGSISTLTIQRTEQRDSAMYRCASSSRAGGDTEAFFGQGTRLTVV.

The chain recombines TRBV29-1 with TRBJ2-3, with D perhaps matching TRBD2 (6 bases). Trimming pared 3 bases from V and 1 base from J, leaving 11 bases between. Germline V CDR1 and CDR2: SQVTM, ANQGSEA. This CDR3 comprises 14 residues. The CDR3 region is CSVDTGTGTDTQYF. The CDR3 DNA follows: TGCAGCGTTGATACCGGGACTGGCACAGATACGCAGTATTTT.

This clone was seen just once. The V and J genes are TRBV4-2 and TRBJ1-2, with TRBD1 identical over 12 bases. The CDR3 covers 17 residues. The germline CDR1 and CDR2 sequences are LGHNA and YNFKEQ. V was clipped by 0 bases and J by 7 bases; unmatched bases: 9. CDR3 region: CASSQDLGTGGGSGYTF. For the CDR3, the DNA is TGTGCCAGCAGCCAAGACCTAGGGACAGGGGGCGGTAGTGGCTACACCTTC.

There are a few counts of this clone. This chain links TRBV5-4 with TRBJ1-6; no reliable D call. Germline loops: CDR1 SGHNT, CDR2 YYREEE (reference sequence). Between the trimmed V and J ends, which lost 1 base and 7 bases, there was a span of 6 bases. The CDR3 loop spans 13 amino acids. The CDR3 sequence is CASSLPQNSPLHF. CDR3 bases: TGTGCCAGCAGCTTGCCCCAGAATTCACCCCTCCACTTT.

The rearrangement uses TRBV19 and TRBJ1-5; 9 bases match TRBD1. CDR3 length: 16 amino acids. The J segment lost 10 bases and the V segment lost 7 bases, leaving 17 bases of the junction unmatched. Per germline, CDR1 LNHDA and CDR2 SQIVND (reference sequence). CDR3 nucleotides: TGTGCCAGTACCTCCGGTAGGGACAGGGATCGACAACCCCAGCATTTT. It translates to CASTSGRDRDRQPQHF.

The rearrangement joins TRBV27 to TRBJ2-4; D is possibly TRBD1 (5 bases). This CDR3 spans 12 amino acids. V shed 6 bases and J shed 8 bases, with 11 bases lying between them. In germline, CDR1 is MNHEY, CDR2 SMNVEV (reference sequence). CDR3 coding DNA: TGTGCCAGCAGCGAGAAAGGGGACATTCAGTACTTC. Its protein is CASSEKGDIQYF.

The chain links TRBV29-1 to TRBJ2-2, with D perhaps TRBD2 (6 bases). CDR1 is SQVTM and CDR2 is ANQGSEA in the germline V gene. Trimming removed 4 bases from V and 5 bases from J, with 14 bases in between. This CDR3 has 14 amino acids. Written as DNA, the CDR3 is TGCAGCGTTGCGGGGGAGGCGTGGACCGGGGAGCTGTTTTTT. This gives the protein CSVAGEAWTGELFF.

This clone was seen a few times. This chain joins TRBV6-4 and TRBJ1-1; D uncertain. Germline loops: CDR1 MRHNA, CDR2 SNTAGT. Trimming cost V 7 bases and J 1 base, with 19 bases left between them. The CDR3 runs 16 residues. Written as DNA, the CDR3 is TGTGCCAGCACCCGTATGGGAGACATAAAGAACACTGAAGCTTTCTTT. It specifies CASTRMGDIKNTEAFF.

The CDR3 spells CASSQESGTGSNQPQHF. The DNA for the CDR3 is TGTGCCAGCAGCCAAGAATCCGGGACAGGGAGCAATCAGCCCCAGCATTTT. V is TRBV4-2 and J is TRBJ1-5, with 9 nucleotides matching TRBD1. V shed 0 bases and J 1 base; nucleotides not matched to a gene: 4. The CDR3 is made up of 17 amino acids. Germline V CDR1 and CDR2: LGHNA, YNFKEQ.